This T cell receptor beta chain was identified during a study of response to subunit inactivated influenza vaccine (dated 2018 in TCRdb). Study-wide context: Deep quantitative profiling of the T cell receptor repertoire was used in the study to follow responses to a trivalent subunit inactivated influenza vaccine. Broader findings and caveats from the paper: It was suggested by the authors that each seasonal influenza vaccination may recruit only a limited number of new T cells.

Receptors were amplified or captured by RT-PCR. The instrument was an Illumina HiSeq 2500. Using fastp at Q25 and MiXCR, TCRdb reprocessed the public reads and kept productive beta chains. Records with the same CDR3 protein are collapsed into one entry carrying the most frequent genes and DNA. For this sample the table gives over 300,000 distinct CDR3 sequences, of which 20% to 25% were detected only once. The leading ten clones occupy 10% of the sample. Spanning cysteine to phenylalanine, the CDR3 consists of 14 amino acids. Left in the record is the CDR3 DNA by itself, 42 bases read in frame from the first base. CDR1 SGHRS and CDR2 YFSETQ are derived from the germline V gene. V loses 0 bases, J loses 2 bases, and the germline ends lie 8 bases apart. This clonotype was detected many times. Its antigen is currently not known. There are no base qualities to consult, and no much larger clone falls within one base.

The sequences come from PBMCs from blood, collected about 19 months after vaccination. Rearrangement joined TRBV5-1 to TRBJ1-2, and perhaps TRBD1 as D gene, on 5 matching bases. The receptor was isolated from a man between 50 and 75 years old who received an inactivated influenza vaccine. Donor details come from another sample of the same person, matched by shared clones. The DNA sequence is given as TGCGCCAGCAGCTTGGATGCAGGGAACTATGGCTACACCTTC. Its coded protein is CASSLDAGNYGYTF.